These 10 T cell receptor beta chains were sequenced from one sample in a study of blood T cells in healthy people across ages. Then a second PCR, running roughly 6 to 11 cycles, was carried out with a sample-barcoded 5' primer and a J-beta primer mix. TCRdb re-analysed the 5' RACE reads in MiXCR, keeping a single row per CDR3 protein. The sample gives more than 1.4 million distinct CDR3 sequences, around 42% of which show up once; 7% to 9.5% is in the top ten. Sequences were obtained from blood. These receptors originate from a woman aged 18-29 years in good health.

The chain has TRBV20-1 and TRBJ1-1; the D is unclear. This CDR3 is built from 14 residues. Looked up from germline, CDR1 is DFQATT and CDR2 is SNEGSKA (reference sequence). DNA for the CDR3: TGCAGGGTTAGACGCGGAAGCATGAACACTGAAGCTTTCTTT. This encodes CRVRRGSMNTEAFF.

The chain links TRBV20-1 to TRBJ2-1; TRBD2 matches at 9 bases. The CDR3 covers 15 residues. With V trimmed by 2 bases and J by 0 bases, 2 bases remained unmatched. Germline CDR1 DFQATT, CDR2 SNEGSKA (reference sequence). The CDR3 region is CSARLAGPSYNEQFF. The DNA of the CDR3 is TGCAGTGCTAGACTAGCGGGACCCTCCTACAATGAGCAGTTCTTC.

This clonotype is a singleton in its sample. The rearrangement uses TRBV15 and TRBJ1-1, with D possibly being TRBD1 (5 bases). CDR1 is LNHNV, CDR2 YYDKDF, per germline (reference sequence). The CDR3 is 15 amino acids. With 0 bases removed from V and 5 bases from J, the gap between germline ends came to 13 bases. DNA for the CDR3: TGTGCCACCAGCAGAGATGTAGGTAGGGGAACTGAAGCTTTCTTT. It encodes CATSRDVGRGTEAFF. Combining the CDR3 with reference TRBV15 and TRBJ1-1 gives the whole variable domain DAMVIQNPRYQVTQFGKPVTLSCSQTLNHNVMYWYQQKSSQAPKLLFHYYDKDFNNEADTPDNFQSRRPNTSFCFLDIRSPGLGDTAMYLCATSRDVGRGTEAFFGQGTRLTVV.

The chain has TRBV20-1 and TRBJ2-1, with 11 bases aligning to TRBD1. The trim removed 6 bases at V and 8 bases at J, leaving 3 bases unmatched. The length of the CDR3 is 12 residues. In germline, CDR1 is DFQATT, CDR2 SNEGSKA (reference sequence). The CDR3: CSATDRGHEQFF. In nucleotides, the CDR3 is TGCAGTGCCACGGACAGGGGGCATGAGCAGTTCTTC.

V is TRBV2 and J is TRBJ2-1; no clear D gene. The germline V gene has CDR1 SNHLY and CDR2 FYNNEI. With 6 bases removed from V and 9 bases from J, the gap between germline ends came to 15 bases. This CDR3 has 13 amino acids. This CDR3 is CASSVTDLTEQFF. CDR3 bases: TGTGCCAGCAGCGTGACTGATCTAACTGAGCAGTTCTTC.

Only a few counts were recorded for this clonotype. V usage is TRBV2 and J usage is TRBJ2-1; TRBD1 is a possible D gene (6 bases). V gave up 8 bases and J gave up 8 bases, with 19 bases separating them. The germline CDR1 and CDR2 sequences are SNHLY and FYNNEI. This CDR3 is built from 14 residues. In DNA form, the CDR3 reads TGTGCCAGCTCCCAGGGGCCTTCGTTTTATGAGCAGTTCTTC. Translated: CASSQGPSFYEQFF.

V is TRBV28 and J is TRBJ2-7, with D possibly called TRBD1 or TRBD2 (5 bases each). The J call could be wrong; TRBJ2-5 is a better fit for the DNA end. Germline V gives CDR1 MDHEN, CDR2 SYDVKM. This CDR3 spans 14 amino acids. The CDR3 nucleotides read TGTGCCAGCAGAAAAGGGACCGGGATGGGGACCCAGTACTTC. It encodes CASRKGTGMGTQYF.

This clonotype showed up just a few times. The chain carries TRBV9 and TRBJ1-2; D is uncertain. Germline assignment: CDR1 SGDLS and CDR2 YYNGEE. The CDR3 consists of 14 residues. V was pared by 3 bases and J by 3 bases, with 12 bases between. CDR3 residues: CASSGGGLHYGYTF. Written as DNA, the CDR3 is TGTGCCAGCAGCGGTGGCGGACTCCACTATGGCTACACCTTC.

The chain combines TRBV28 with TRBJ2-3, with 9 nucleotides matching TRBD1. V dropped 6 bases and J dropped 4; count of bases not matched to a gene: 8. The CDR3 runs to 15 residues. Germline CDR1 is MDHEN and CDR2 is SYDVKM. The CDR3 DNA reads TGTGCCAGCAGACCGTCCGGGACAGGGTCAGATACGCAGTATTTT. It is translated as CASRPSGTGSDTQYF.

This chain joins TRBV9 and TRBJ2-1; 8 nucleotides match TRBD2. CDR3 size: 15 residues. The V gene's germline CDR1 is SGDLS and CDR2 YYNGEE. The trim removed 3 bases at V and 2 bases at J, leaving 4 bases unmatched. The chain's CDR3 is CASSDVAGPYNEQFF. The CDR3 bases are TGTGCCAGCAGCGATGTAGCGGGGCCCTACAATGAGCAGTTCTTC.